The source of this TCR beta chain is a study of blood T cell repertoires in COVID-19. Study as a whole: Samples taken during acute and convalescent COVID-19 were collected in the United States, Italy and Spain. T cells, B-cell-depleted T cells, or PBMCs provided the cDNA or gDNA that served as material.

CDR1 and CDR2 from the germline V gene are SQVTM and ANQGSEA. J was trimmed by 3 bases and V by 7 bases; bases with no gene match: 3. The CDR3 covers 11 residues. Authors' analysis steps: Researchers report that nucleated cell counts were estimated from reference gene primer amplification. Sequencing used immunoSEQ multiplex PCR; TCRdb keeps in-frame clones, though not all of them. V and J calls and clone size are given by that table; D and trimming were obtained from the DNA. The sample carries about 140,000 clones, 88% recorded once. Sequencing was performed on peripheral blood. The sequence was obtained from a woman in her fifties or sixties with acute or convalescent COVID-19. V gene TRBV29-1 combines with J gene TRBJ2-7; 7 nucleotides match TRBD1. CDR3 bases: TGCAGCGCCTGGGACAGCTACGAGCAGTACTTC. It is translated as CSAWDSYEQYF.